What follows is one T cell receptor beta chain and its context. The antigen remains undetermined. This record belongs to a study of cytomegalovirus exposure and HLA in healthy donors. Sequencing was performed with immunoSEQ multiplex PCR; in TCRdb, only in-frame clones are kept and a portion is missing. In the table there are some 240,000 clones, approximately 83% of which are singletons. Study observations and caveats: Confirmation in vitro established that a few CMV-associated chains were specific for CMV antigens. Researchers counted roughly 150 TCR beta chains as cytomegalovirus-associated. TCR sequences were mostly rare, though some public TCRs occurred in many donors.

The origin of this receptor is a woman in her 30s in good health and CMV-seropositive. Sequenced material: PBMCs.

In DNA form, the CDR3 reads TGTGCCAGCAGTTCGGGACAGGGCCGGAACACTGAAGCTTTCTTT. Protein: CASSSGQGRNTEAFF. The chain recombines TRBV5-4 with TRBJ1-1, with 9 bases fitting TRBD1. This CDR3 spans 15 amino acids. Per germline, CDR1 SGHNT and CDR2 YYREEE (reference sequence). Losses at the gene ends were 5 bases for V and 1 base for J; bases not matched to a gene: 6.